This T cell receptor beta chain was recovered during a study of shared clonotypes between healthy human individuals. Study context: Donors were two women and a few men aged 18 to 49.

Remarks on this clone: The antigen remains unidentified.

Broader study findings: There were few donors, and this limited the genetic and exposure-history diversity represented.

In the CD4+ fraction, cells were divided into CD45RA+ naive and CD45RA-negative memory subsets. V was clipped by 4 bases and J by 6 bases; unmatched bases: 6. The CDR3 extends over 14 amino acids. Looked up from germline, CDR1 is SNHLY and CDR2 is FYNNEI. Measured with immunoSEQ multiplex PCR; TCRdb has only the in-frame clones, and not every one. Among 2 million to 2.5 million clones listed, roughly 93% were seen once. The sequenced sample consisted of naive CD4+ T cells from PBMCs. Subset noted: CD45RA+ positively selected. This chain joins TRBV2 and TRBJ2-1; the match to TRBD2 covers 7 bases. This TCR came from a man younger than 35 in good health. Some clones in this sample may be carry-over from other donors' samples. In nucleotides, the CDR3 is TGTGCCAGCAGTGCGGGACTAAGCACCAATGAGCAGTTCTTC. Encoded protein: CASSAGLSTNEQFF.